The 30 T cell receptor beta chains in this list originate from one sample, sequenced in a study of T-cell memory formation after mild COVID-19. TCRdb fed the 5' RACE reads into MiXCR, producing one record per CDR3 protein. The sample lists 300,000 to 400,000 distinct CDR3 sequences, about 13% seen once, with 20% to 25% in the top ten. Input material: PBMCs or a T cell subset sorted from them (not recorded which). Source of these receptors: a man aged 18 to 30 who had mild COVID-19 (a few samples of this study predate the infection). Cell type and time point are not known.

CDR3: CASSRQGDSTGELFF. The DNA of the CDR3 is TGTGCCAGCAGCCGACAGGGGGACAGCACCGGGGAGCTGTTTTTT. The J gene is TRBJ2-2, the V gene TRBV12-3 or TRBV12-4; TRBD1 matches at 9 bases. Unmatched junction bases numbered 6, after V lost 6 bases and J lost 4 bases. This CDR3 is built from 15 residues.

CDR3 nucleotides: TGTGCCAGCAGTCCGACAGGGGGTGAGGACTATCAGCCCCAGCATTTT. It yields the protein CASSPTGGEDYQPQHF. The V gene is TRBV6-2 or TRBV6-3, the J gene TRBJ1-5, with TRBD1 identical over 9 bases. CDR1 and CDR2 (germline): MNHEY, SVGEGT. J gave up 5 bases and V 5 bases, and 10 bases lay outside the gene matches. The CDR3 totals 16 residues.

This clonotype was detected many times. The chain employs TRBV7-6 and TRBJ1-6; a possible D gene is TRBD1 (6 bases). V dropped 2 bases and J dropped 1 base, with 18 bases sitting between them. The CDR3 is 19 residues long. CDR1 SGHVS and CDR2 FNYEAQ come from the germline V gene. The CDR3 DNA reads TGTGCCAGCAGCTTAAAGTCGCAGGGGCTGAGGTCCTATAATTCACCCCTCCACTTT. Translated: CASSLKSQGLRSYNSPLHF.

The chain uses TRBV6-5 and TRBJ1-5, with D hard to call. V was pared by 2 bases and J by 7 bases, with 9 bases between. Germline CDR1 is MNHEY and CDR2 is SVGAGI. The CDR3 sequence is 13 residues long. CDR3 loop: CASSYKGGQPQHF. Written as DNA, the CDR3 is TGTGCCAGCAGTTACAAGGGAGGGCAGCCCCAGCATTTT.

This clonotype has more than one count but fewer than ten. V gene TRBV2 combines with J gene TRBJ1-6, with D possibly matching TRBD1 (6 bases). CDR1 SNHLY and CDR2 FYNNEI come from the germline V gene. V gave up 8 bases and J gave up 10 bases, with 24 bases separating them. This CDR3 has 16 amino acids. CDR3 region: CASRGIKQGLGSPLHF. As DNA, the CDR3 is TGTGCCAGCCGTGGAATTAAACAGGGATTGGGGTCACCCCTCCACTTT.

The genes are TRBV4-3 and TRBJ1-3; tentative D call: TRBD1 (6 bases). This CDR3 spans 17 amino acids. V lost 0 bases to trimming and J lost 3 bases, with 15 bases between them. The germline CDR1 and CDR2 sequences are LGHNA and YSLEER. The CDR3 DNA is TGCGCCAGCAGCCAAGAGTTCCAGGGGCTAGGTGGAAACACCATATATTTT. The encoded protein is CASSQEFQGLGGNTIYF.

This clonotype was observed at least ten times. The CDR3 here is CASRESGGRQFF. The CDR3 DNA follows: TGTGCCAGCAGGGAATCCGGGGGTAGGCAGTTCTTC. The chain uses TRBV6-5 and TRBJ2-1, with a tentative D call TRBD2 (6 bases). The CDR3 totals 12 residues. Per germline, CDR1 MNHEY and CDR2 SVGAGI. V gave up 6 bases and J gave up 12 bases, with 15 bases separating them.

This clonotype appeared a few times. The V gene is TRBV7-9, the J gene TRBJ1-2; 7 bases fit TRBD1. CDR1 is SEHNR and CDR2 is FQNEAQ in the germline V gene (reference sequence). CDR3 length equals 12 residues. J was trimmed by 9 bases and V by 4 bases; bases with no gene match: 5. CDR3 region: CASSSRGESYTF. The CDR3 DNA reads TGTGCCAGCAGCTCCAGGGGGGAGAGCTACACCTTC.

The V gene is TRBV10-3, the J gene TRBJ2-7; 7 positions agree with TRBD1. Germline V gives CDR1 ENHRY, CDR2 SYGVKD. The CDR3 runs 13 residues. The V segment lost 4 bases and the J segment 6 bases; nucleotides outside the gene matches: 6. As DNA, the CDR3 is TGTGCCATCAGTGGAGGGACAGCTCGCGAGCAGTACGTC. Amino acids: CAISGGTAREQYV.

The gene calls are TRBV20-1 and TRBJ2-4; 8 bases are a match to TRBD2. The CDR3 covers 15 residues. Germline loops: CDR1 DFQATT, CDR2 SNEGSKA (reference sequence). The V and J ends lost 5 bases and 3 bases, in that order; junction bases with no gene match: 9. DNA for the CDR3: TGCAGTGCTGGAAAAGCGGGGGTGGACAAAAACATTCAGTACTTC. The encoded protein is CSAGKAGVDKNIQYF.

This clonotype was recorded a few times. The J gene is TRBJ2-3, the V gene TRBV6-6; D is possibly TRBD2 (6 bases). Per germline, CDR1 MNHNY and CDR2 SVGAGI (reference sequence). This CDR3 contains 15 residues. V lost 10 bases and J 2 bases, leaving 19 bases between the germline ends. The CDR3: CAIGGGRAFTDTQYF. CDR3 sequence (DNA): TGTGCCATCGGGGGAGGACGGGCTTTCACAGATACGCAGTATTTT.

The chain uses TRBV18 and TRBJ1-1, with 7 positions matching TRBD1. This CDR3 comprises 14 residues. The V and J ends lost 4 bases and 6 bases, in that order; junction bases with no gene match: 8. Germline V gives CDR1 KGHSH, CDR2 LQKENI. CDR3: CASSLQGLSAEAFF. As DNA, the CDR3 is TGTGCCAGCTCACTACAGGGGCTTAGCGCTGAAGCTTTCTTT.

The sample holds many counts of this clonotype. The rearrangement links TRBV7-9 to TRBJ1-1; no firm D call. The CDR3 spans 12 residues. V was cut by 3 bases and J by 5 bases, with 7 bases left in between. The V gene's germline CDR1 is SEHNR and CDR2 FQNEAQ (reference sequence). The CDR3 DNA reads TGTGCCAGCAGCTTCGCGGGGACTGAAGCTTTCTTT. This encodes CASSFAGTEAFF.

This clonotype was detected a few times. The V call is TRBV9, the J call TRBJ2-1; D remains ambiguous. The CDR3 consists of 12 residues. Trimming left V 3 bases short and J 7 bases short, with 8 bases between. Germline loops: CDR1 SGDLS, CDR2 YYNGEE. The CDR3 region has the DNA TGTGCCAGCAGCGCCCTCACTAATGAGCAGTTCTTC. It encodes CASSALTNEQFF.

This chain links TRBV9 with TRBJ2-3; D possibly corresponds to TRBD2 (7 bases). The CDR3 extends over 17 amino acids. Germline V gives CDR1 SGDLS, CDR2 YYNGEE. V lost 4 bases to trimming and J lost 4 bases, with 22 bases between them. The CDR3, as DNA: TGTGCCAGCAGCAAATCATCTCGGGGGGCCGGGGCAGATACGCAGTATTTT. It yields the protein CASSKSSRGAGADTQYF. The full variable domain, rest sourced from reference TRBV9 and TRBJ2-3, is DSGVTQTPKHLITATGQRVTLRCSPRSGDLSVYWYQQSLDQGLQFLIQYYNGEERAKGNILERFSAQQFPDLHSELNLSSLELGDSALYFCASSKSSRGAGADTQYFGPGTRLTVL.

V usage is TRBV28 and J usage is TRBJ1-1; perhaps TRBD1 as D (5 bases). V lost 6 bases, J lost 0 bases, and 17 bases lay in between. The CDR3 has 16 amino acids. Per the germline V gene, CDR1 is MDHEN and CDR2 is SYDVKM. The CDR3 is CASSSGGEILNTEAFF. Written as DNA, the CDR3 is TGTGCCAGCAGCTCCGGGGGGGAGATTTTGAACACTGAAGCTTTCTTT.

The V call is TRBV7-3, the J call TRBJ2-5, with 7 bases identical to TRBD2. Losses at the gene ends were 5 bases for V and 0 bases for J; bases not matched to a gene: 9. Germline assignment: CDR1 SGHTA and CDR2 FQGTGA. The CDR3 runs 16 residues. CDR3 amino acids: CASSPSGRGYQETQYF. The DNA for the CDR3 is TGTGCCAGCAGCCCTTCGGGGAGGGGCTACCAAGAGACCCAGTACTTC. Full variable domain (outside the CDR3, taken from reference TRBV7-3 and TRBJ2-5): GAGVSQTPSNKVTEKGKYVELRCDPISGHTALYWYRQSLGQGPEFLIYFQGTGAADDSGLPNDRFFAVRPEGSVSTLKIQRTERGDSAVYLCASSPSGRGYQETQYFGPGTRLLVL.

Ten or more counts support this clonotype. This chain links TRBV5-6 with TRBJ2-6; D gene uncertain. V gave up 2 bases and J gave up 5 bases, with 8 bases separating them. CDR1 is SGHDT and CDR2 is YYEEEE in the germline V gene. The CDR3 is made up of 14 amino acids. The CDR3 DNA reads TGTGCCAGCAGCTTATGGGGTTGGGCCAACGTCCTGACTTTC. Its translation is CASSLWGWANVLTF.

The V and J genes are TRBV29-1 and TRBJ1-2; 7 nucleotides agree with TRBD1. The CDR3 has 13 amino acids. Germline trimming cut 7 bases from V and 2 bases from J; bases unmatched to any gene: 7. CDR1 is SQVTM and CDR2 is ANQGSEA in the germline V gene. This CDR3 is CSALGQTNYGYTF. The CDR3 nucleotides read TGCAGCGCCTTGGGACAGACGAACTATGGCTACACCTTC.

The chain joins TRBV20-1 to TRBJ2-7, with D perhaps TRBD1 or TRBD2 (6 bases each). V lost 5 bases to trimming and J lost 2 bases, with 19 bases between them. This CDR3 is 15 amino acids long. The germline V gene encodes CDR1 DFQATT and CDR2 SNEGSKA (reference sequence). CDR3 residues: CSAVAGDSLTYEQYF. The CDR3 DNA sequence: TGCAGTGCTGTGGCAGGGGACTCCTTAACCTACGAGCAGTACTTC.

The table lists this clonotype with a few counts. The chain couples TRBV20-1 to TRBJ2-4; D call uncertain. V lost 6 bases, J lost 0 bases, and 9 bases lay in between. The CDR3 is made up of 13 amino acids. CDR1 DFQATT and CDR2 SNEGSKA come from the germline V gene (reference sequence). CDR3 protein: CSALWIAKNIQYF. For the CDR3, the DNA is TGCAGTGCCCTATGGATAGCCAAAAACATTCAGTACTTC.

This clonotype came up many times. V is TRBV3-1 and J is TRBJ2-5; D remains ambiguous. The V end was cut by 3 bases, the J end by 1 base, with 6 bases between. Looked up from germline, CDR1 is LGHDT and CDR2 is YNNKEL (reference sequence). The CDR3 loop spans 13 amino acids. In DNA form, the CDR3 reads TGTGCCAGCAGCCAGGGCAGCCAAGAGACCCAGTACTTC. It is translated as CASSQGSQETQYF.

This clonotype has just a few counts. The chain has TRBV5-1 and TRBJ1-2, with TRBD1 matching 7 bases. Trimming took 0 bases from V and 7 from J; bases not matched to a gene: 9. CDR1 is SGHRS and CDR2 is YFSETQ in the germline V gene. This CDR3 region has 15 residues. The CDR3 here is CASSLADRQASGYTF. The CDR3 DNA sequence: TGCGCCAGCAGCTTGGCGGACAGGCAGGCTTCTGGCTACACCTTC.

This clonotype has just a few counts. V usage is TRBV12-3 or TRBV12-4 and J usage is TRBJ1-2, with D perhaps TRBD1 (5 bases). Trimming left V 6 bases short and J 7 bases short, with 24 bases between. The CDR3 covers 16 residues. The CDR3 reads CASSPGTWGPKIGYTF. DNA for the CDR3: TGTGCCAGCAGCCCCGGGACCTGGGGCCCAAAGATTGGCTACACCTTC.

There are many counts of this clonotype. The gene calls are TRBV5-1 and TRBJ1-2, with D possibly TRBD1 on 5 matching bases. The CDR3 spans 14 residues. Germline CDR1 SGHRS, CDR2 YFSETQ. V was cut by 4 bases and J by 0 bases, with 10 bases left in between. The CDR3 region is CASSQDSPNYGYTF. Written as DNA, the CDR3 is TGCGCCAGCAGCCAAGACAGCCCTAACTATGGCTACACCTTC.

This clonotype has a single count. The chain uses TRBV25-1 and TRBJ2-7; 7 bases are a match to TRBD2. There are 18 residues in the CDR3. Germline CDR1 reads MGHDK; CDR2 reads SYGVNS. V lost 3 bases and J lost 0; bases outside the gene matches: 14. CDR3 in DNA: TGTGCCAGCAGTGATGGGGGGGTCCCGGGACTTTACTCCTACGAGCAGTACTTC. Residues: CASSDGGVPGLYSYEQYF.

A few counts support this clonotype. J is TRBJ2-3 and V is TRBV7-2, with 9 bases identical to TRBD2. The CDR3 totals 18 residues. J was trimmed by 0 bases and V by 5 bases; bases with no gene match: 12. The germline gives CDR1 SGHTA, CDR2 FQGNSA. Written as DNA, the CDR3 is TGTGCCAGCAGCCCCGGGACAGCGGGGGGATTTAGCACAGATACGCAGTATTTT. Translation: CASSPGTAGGFSTDTQYF.

The CDR3, as DNA: TGTGCCAGCAGCCTCGGACTAGCGGAGGGCACCGGGGAGCTGTTTTTT. As protein: CASSLGLAEGTGELFF. The chain employs TRBV12-3 or TRBV12-4 and TRBJ2-2; 10 bases fit TRBD2. The V segment lost 6 bases and the J segment 4 bases; nucleotides outside the gene matches: 8. This CDR3 spans 16 amino acids.

The V gene is TRBV10-3, the J gene TRBJ2-5, with 7 bases aligning to TRBD1. Trimming cost V 5 bases and J 5 bases; bases outside gene matches: 8. Looked up from germline, CDR1 is ENHRY and CDR2 is SYGVKD. This CDR3 comprises 14 residues. The CDR3 loop reads CAISWTGQMETQYF. CDR3 in DNA: TGTGCCATCAGTTGGACAGGTCAAATGGAGACCCAGTACTTC.

The sample holds a few counts of this clonotype. The V and J genes are TRBV20-1 and TRBJ2-3; D gene unclear. CDR1 DFQATT and CDR2 SNEGSKA come from the germline V gene (reference sequence). Trimming shortened V by 7 bases and J by 2 bases, and 7 bases separated the two germline ends. The CDR3 extends over 11 amino acids. CDR3 sequence: CSEVYTDTQYF. CDR3 DNA: TGCAGTGAGGTGTACACAGATACGCAGTATTTT.